This record concerns one T cell receptor (beta chain) sequence. Its antigen is as yet unknown. The CDR3 spans 11 residues. Trimming removed 3 bases at V and 6 bases at J, with 9 bases between. Germline CDR1 reads SQVTM; CDR2 reads ANQGSEA. The table came from immunoSEQ multiplex PCR; TCRdb's copy has only in-frame clones and leaves some out. The sample has about 84,000 clones, over 75% seen once. The sample is drawn from a study of T cell responses to AZD1222 COVID-19 vaccine. Findings and limits, study-wide: Repertoire sampling happened only post peak T cell response. Compared with day 0, the breadth and depth of the Spike-specific TCR repertoire rose significantly after two doses of AZD1222.

The receptor was derived from an adult who received the AZD1222 COVID-19 vaccine. V gene TRBV29-1 combines with J gene TRBJ2-7; possible D gene TRBD2, 5 bases. The sequencing used peripheral blood, collected 28 days after the second AZD1222 dose. CDR3 sequence: CSVELASEQYF. The CDR3 DNA reads TGCAGCGTTGAGCTAGCATCCGAGCAGTACTTC.